The 13 T cell receptor beta chains listed next were all sequenced from one sample in a study of OX40 agonist ivuxolimab in advanced cancers. The method was immunoSEQ multiplex PCR; TCRdb's version includes in-frame clones alone and lacks a portion of them. In the table there are tens of thousands of clones, about 86% of which are singletons. This material consisted of CD4+ or CD8+ T cells sorted from blood, taken in a trial of the OX40 agonist ivuxolimab. Receptors were obtained from an adult with an advanced solid tumor such as melanoma, head and neck, liver or kidney cancer.

The rearrangement joins TRBV28 to TRBJ2-3; D not resolved. The CDR3 length is 15 residues. The germline V gene has CDR1 MDHEN and CDR2 SYDVKM. Between the trimmed V and J ends, which lost 3 bases and 1 base, there was a span of 11 bases. The chain's CDR3 is CASSLESLGTDTQYF. The DNA for the CDR3 is TGTGCCAGCAGTTTGGAGAGTCTCGGCACAGATACGCAGTATTTT.

V is TRBV10-3 and J is TRBJ2-1; D is perhaps TRBD1 or TRBD2 (6 bases each). Germline loops: CDR1 ENHRY, CDR2 SYGVKD. V was cut by 0 bases and J by 6 bases, with 15 bases left in between. The CDR3 runs 16 residues. CDR3 bases: TGTGCCATCAGTGAGTCGTCAAGCGGAGGGGGCAATGAGCAGTTCTTC. It encodes CAISESSSGGGNEQFF.

The rearrangement links TRBV7-8 to TRBJ2-3, with 7 bases fitting TRBD2. Germline V gene lookup returns CDR1 SGHVS and CDR2 FQNEAQ. V lost 5 bases and J lost 6; bases outside the gene matches: 11. The CDR3 runs to 15 residues. CDR3 sequence: CASSLGLERMDTQYF. The DNA for the CDR3 is TGTGCCAGCAGCCTAGGACTAGAAAGGATGGATACGCAGTATTTT.

This chain uses TRBV21-1 with TRBJ1-2. TRBV21-1 is a listed pseudogene. The CDR3 covers 14 residues. Here the CDR3 DNA reads TGTGCCAGCAGCAAATTACCAGCCTTCTATGGCTACACCTTC. Translating gives CASSKLPAFYGYTF.

The J gene is TRBJ1-6, the V gene TRBV5-1; no clear D gene. The CDR3 is made up of 15 amino acids. Trimming cost V 0 bases and J 9 bases, with 13 bases left between them. Germline V gives CDR1 SGHRS, CDR2 YFSETQ. Here the CDR3 DNA reads TGCGCCAGCAGCTTGGGTCCCGGCGGGATTTCACCCCTCCACTTT. It codes for CASSLGPGGISPLHF.

This clone was picked up a small number of times. This chain uses TRBV10-3 with TRBJ2-2; D unresolved. Trimming removed 3 bases at V and 3 bases at J, with 5 bases between. Per the germline V gene, CDR1 is ENHRY and CDR2 is SYGVKD. The CDR3 covers 13 residues. The CDR3 DNA reads as TGTGCCATCAGTGAAGAGGACACCGGGGAGCTGTTTTTT. Its translation: CAISEEDTGELFF.

The chain links TRBV5-6 to TRBJ2-5; weak D call: TRBD1 (6 bases). The CDR3 contains 14 residues. Trimming pared 0 bases from V and 4 bases from J, leaving 10 bases between. CDR1 and CDR2 (germline): SGHDT, YYEEEE. CDR3: CASSLAQGRETQYF. In DNA form, the CDR3 reads TGTGCCAGCAGCTTGGCCCAGGGGAGAGAGACCCAGTACTTC.

This clone was observed a handful of times. CDR3 residues: CASSFSGNTGELFF. The CDR3 nucleotides are TGTGCCAGCAGTTTTAGCGGAAACACCGGGGAGCTGTTTTTT. The chain couples TRBV9 to TRBJ2-2, with D possibly being TRBD2 (6 bases). V was trimmed by 5 bases and J by 2 bases, leaving 10 bases between them. Germline values: CDR1 SGDLS, CDR2 YYNGEE. The CDR3 covers 14 residues.

The chain combines TRBV5-6 with TRBJ1-2, with D possibly TRBD1 on 6 matching bases. Germline CDR1 and CDR2: SGHDT and YYEEEE. The V end was cut by 4 bases, the J end by 2 bases, with 12 bases between. This CDR3 is 14 amino acids long. The CDR3 region is CASSLGAGNYGYTF. DNA for the CDR3: TGTGCCAGCAGCCTGGGGGCAGGGAACTATGGCTACACCTTC. The entire variable domain, with the rest obtained from reference TRBV5-6 and TRBJ1-2, is as follows: DAGVTQSPTHLIKTRGQQVTLRCSPKSGHDTVSWYQQALGQGPQFIFQYYEEEERQRGNFPDRFSGHQFPNYSSELNVNALLLGDSALYLCASSLGAGNYGYTFGSGTRLTVV.

V and J are TRBV7-9 and TRBJ1-1; D is ambiguous. The CDR3 is 12 amino acids. The germline gives CDR1 SEHNR, CDR2 FQNEAQ (reference sequence). With 1 base removed from V and 7 bases from J, the gap between germline ends came to 7 bases. The CDR3, as DNA: TGTGCCAGCAGCTTAGATGCCGGTGAAGCTTTCTTT. It yields the protein CASSLDAGEAFF.

This sequence joins TRBV2 and TRBJ1-2; possibly TRBD1 for D (6 bases). Germline V lookup: CDR1 SNHLY, CDR2 FYNNEI. The CDR3 spans 15 residues. V dropped 9 bases and J dropped 0 bases, with 17 bases sitting between them. CDR3 residues: CAREETDSTNYGYTF. CDR3 in DNA: TGTGCCAGGGAAGAAACGGACAGTACTAACTATGGCTACACCTTC.

This chain joins TRBV7-3 and TRBJ2-1; D possibly corresponds to TRBD2 (6 bases). Trimming shortened V by 8 bases and J by 9 bases, and 20 bases separated the two germline ends. This CDR3 is built from 14 residues. Germline assignment: CDR1 SGHTA and CDR2 FQGTGA. CDR3 coding DNA: TGTGCCAGCTCCCTGGACGGGGGAGTTATTGAGCAGTTCTTC. The encoded protein is CASSLDGGVIEQFF.

This clone counts as medium-sized. This sequence joins TRBV19 and TRBJ2-7; no firm D call. The germline CDR1 and CDR2 sequences are LNHDA and SQIVND (reference sequence). This CDR3 has 13 residues. V shed 10 bases and J shed 2 bases, with 15 bases lying between them. The CDR3 loop reads CATSSPTAYEQYF. The CDR3 nucleotides read TGTGCCACTTCTAGTCCGACGGCCTACGAGCAGTACTTC.